The next 6 T cell receptor beta chains were all read from a single sample in a study of CD8 T cells in Susac syndrome. An input of roughly 0.45 to 1 ug of RNA was subjected to reverse transcription using random hexamers. A single record per CDR3 protein comes from TCRdb applying MiXCR to the immunoSEQ multiplex PCR reads. The sample carries around 53,000 distinct CDR3 sequences, 95% recorded once. Sequenced: CD8+ T cells from PBMCs. The source is a human donor with Susac syndrome.

The chain joins TRBV30 to TRBJ2-7; no clear D. The CDR3 contains 13 residues. Trimming took 2 bases from V and 2 from J, leaving 10 bases between them. Germline V CDR1 and CDR2: GTSNPN, SVGIG (reference sequence). CDR3 sequence: CAWSLDQAYEQYF. CDR3 DNA sequence: TGTGCCTGGAGTCTCGATCAGGCCTACGAGCAGTACTTC.

V and J are TRBV29-1 and TRBJ1-4; D unclear. The CDR3 sequence is 14 residues long. Germline CDR1 reads SQVTM; CDR2 reads ANQGSEA. Trimming removed 6 bases at V and 5 bases at J, with 16 bases between. CDR3 in DNA: TGCAGCGTAGACTACAGAACGCCAAATGAAAAACTGTTTTTT. This sequence encodes CSVDYRTPNEKLFF.

The chain combines TRBV11-2 with TRBJ1-4; 9 nucleotides agree with TRBD1. Per the germline V gene, CDR1 is SGHAT and CDR2 is FQNNGV. J lost 5 bases, V lost 3 bases, and 7 bases had no gene match. The CDR3 has 16 residues. CDR3 amino acids: CASSFSQGAGNEKLFF. The CDR3 coding sequence is TGTGCCAGCAGCTTTTCACAGGGGGCGGGGAATGAAAAACTGTTTTTT.

CDR3 amino acids: CASSIVDRGFNGYTF. The CDR3 DNA sequence: TGTGCCAGTAGTATCGTGGACAGGGGATTTAATGGCTACACCTTC. V and J are TRBV19 and TRBJ1-2; 9 positions agree with TRBD1. Losses at the gene ends were 3 bases for V and 6 bases for J; bases not matched to a gene: 8. The CDR3 extends over 15 amino acids. In germline, CDR1 is LNHDA, CDR2 SQIVND (reference sequence). Complete variable domain (other parts from reference TRBV19 and TRBJ1-2): DGGITQSPKYLFRKEGQNVTLSCEQNLNHDAMYWYRQDPGQGLRLIYYSQIVNDFQKGDIAEGYSVSREKKESFPLTVTSAQKNPTAFYLCASSIVDRGFNGYTFGSGTRLTVV.

V is TRBV23-1 and J is TRBJ1-5; 8 nucleotides line up with TRBD1. TRBV23-1 carries the ORF label, with uncertain function. The CDR3 contains 17 residues. V shed 0 bases and J 4 bases; nucleotides not matched to a gene: 8. The DNA of the CDR3 is TGCGCCAGCAGTCAATCCAGGGACAGGCCCGAGAATCAGCCCCAGCATTTT. As protein: CASSQSRDRPENQPQHF.

The J gene is TRBJ2-1, the V gene TRBV12-3 or TRBV12-4; no firm D call. Trimming removed 3 bases at V and 1 base at J, with 7 bases between. The CDR3 has 14 amino acids. The CDR3 protein is CASSFGVSYNEQFF. DNA for the CDR3: TGTGCCAGCAGTTTTGGGGTGTCCTACAATGAGCAGTTCTTC.